This TCR beta chain was found in a study of OX40 agonist ivuxolimab in advanced cancers. Germline V gene data show CDR1 as SGHNT and CDR2 as YENEEA. V shed 2 bases, J shed 6 bases, and the junction held 19 bases outside the gene matches. The CDR3 extends over 19 amino acids. Profiled with immunoSEQ multiplex PCR; TCRdb holds only in-frame clones, not every one. The repertoire holds some 86,000 clones, with 91% as singletons. This sequence was found in an adult with an advanced solid tumor such as melanoma, head and neck, liver or kidney cancer. The J gene is TRBJ1-5, the V gene TRBV11-3; 7 bases are a match to TRBD1. Sequences were derived from CD4+ or CD8+ T cells sorted from blood, sampled in a trial of the OX40 agonist ivuxolimab. CDR3 in amino acids: CASSLPYRGQRLFAQPQHF. Here the CDR3 DNA reads TGTGCCAGCAGCTTACCGTACCGGGGACAGAGGTTGTTTGCTCAGCCCCAGCATTTT.